Reported below is one TCR beta chain. Additional DNA sequences in this sample encode the identical CDR3. This sample was included in a study of blood T cell repertoires in COVID-19. Repertoires were generated with immunoSEQ multiplex PCR, while TCRdb's copy carries only in-frame clones and drops some. The repertoire consists of approximately 170,000 clones, with about 83% occurring once and the leading ten covering roughly 7.5%. With V trimmed by 4 bases and J by 4 bases, 3 bases remained unmatched. The CDR3 runs to 15 residues. CDR1 is SGHRS, CDR2 YFSETQ, per germline. The chain recombines TRBV5-1 with TRBJ2-2; 11 nucleotides agree with TRBD2. Sample: peripheral blood. This clonotype was obtained from a man aged 40-55 years who had recovered from COVID-19. CDR3 residues: CASSPGTSGTGELFF. As DNA, the CDR3 is TGCGCCAGCAGCCCCGGGACTAGCGGCACCGGGGAGCTGTTTTTT. Full variable domain (remainder filled in from reference TRBV5-1 and TRBJ2-2): KAGVTQTPRYLIKTRGQQVTLSCSPISGHRSVSWYQQTPGQGLQFLFEYFSETQRNKGNFPGRFSGRQFSNSRSEMNVSTLELGDSALYLCASSPGTSGTGELFFGEGSRLTVL.